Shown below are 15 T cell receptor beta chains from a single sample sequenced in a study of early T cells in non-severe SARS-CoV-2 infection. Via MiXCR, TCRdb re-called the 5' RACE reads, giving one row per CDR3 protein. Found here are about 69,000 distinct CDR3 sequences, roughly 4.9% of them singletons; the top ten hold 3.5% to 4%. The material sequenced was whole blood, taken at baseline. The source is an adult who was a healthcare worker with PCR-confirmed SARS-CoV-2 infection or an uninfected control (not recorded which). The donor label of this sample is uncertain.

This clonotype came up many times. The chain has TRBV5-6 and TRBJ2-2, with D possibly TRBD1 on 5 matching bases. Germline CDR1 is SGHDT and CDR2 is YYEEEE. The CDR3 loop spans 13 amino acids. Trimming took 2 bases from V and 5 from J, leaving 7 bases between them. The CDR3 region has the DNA TGTGCCAGCAGCTTCCAGGGAACCGGGGAGCTGTTTTTT. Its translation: CASSFQGTGELFF.

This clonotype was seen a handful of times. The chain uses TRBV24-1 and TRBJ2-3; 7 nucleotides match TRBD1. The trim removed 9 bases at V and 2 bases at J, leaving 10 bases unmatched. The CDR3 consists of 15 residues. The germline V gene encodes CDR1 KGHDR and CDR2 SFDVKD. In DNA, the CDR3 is TGTGCCACCCAACTTGGGACAGACCCCACAGATACGCAGTATTTT. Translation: CATQLGTDPTDTQYF.

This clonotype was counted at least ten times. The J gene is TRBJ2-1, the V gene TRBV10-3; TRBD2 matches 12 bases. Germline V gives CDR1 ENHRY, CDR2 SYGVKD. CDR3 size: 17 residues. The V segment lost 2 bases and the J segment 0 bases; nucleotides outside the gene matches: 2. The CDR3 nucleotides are TGTGCCATCAGTGAGACTAGCGGGGGGAGCTCCTACAATGAGCAGTTCTTC. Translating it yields CAISETSGGSSYNEQFF.

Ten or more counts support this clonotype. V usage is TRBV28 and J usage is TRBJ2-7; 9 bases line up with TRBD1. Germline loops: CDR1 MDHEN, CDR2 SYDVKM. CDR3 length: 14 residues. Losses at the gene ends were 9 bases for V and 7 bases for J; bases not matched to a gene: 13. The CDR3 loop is CASLRDRELGEQYF. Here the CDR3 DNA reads TGTGCCAGTCTCCGGGACAGGGAGTTGGGGGAGCAGTACTTC.

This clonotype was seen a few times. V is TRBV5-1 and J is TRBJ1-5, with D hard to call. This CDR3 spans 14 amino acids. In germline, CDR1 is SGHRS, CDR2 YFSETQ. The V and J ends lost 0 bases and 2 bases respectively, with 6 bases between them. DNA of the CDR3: TGCGCCAGCAGCTTGGAGGGCGGCAATCAGCCCCAGCATTTT. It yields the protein CASSLEGGNQPQHF.

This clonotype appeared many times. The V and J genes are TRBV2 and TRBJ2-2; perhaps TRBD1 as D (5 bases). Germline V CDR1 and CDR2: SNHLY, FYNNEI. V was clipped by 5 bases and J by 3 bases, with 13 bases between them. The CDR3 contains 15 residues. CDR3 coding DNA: TGTGCCAGCAGTTCGGACACGTGGGACACCGGGGAGCTGTTTTTT. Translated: CASSSDTWDTGELFF.

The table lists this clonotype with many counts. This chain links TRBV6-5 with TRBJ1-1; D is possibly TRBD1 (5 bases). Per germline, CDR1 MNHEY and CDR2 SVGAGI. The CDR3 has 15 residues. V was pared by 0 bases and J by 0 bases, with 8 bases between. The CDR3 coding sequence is TGTGCCAGCAGTTACTCGGCAGGGATGAACACTGAAGCTTTCTTT. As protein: CASSYSAGMNTEAFF.

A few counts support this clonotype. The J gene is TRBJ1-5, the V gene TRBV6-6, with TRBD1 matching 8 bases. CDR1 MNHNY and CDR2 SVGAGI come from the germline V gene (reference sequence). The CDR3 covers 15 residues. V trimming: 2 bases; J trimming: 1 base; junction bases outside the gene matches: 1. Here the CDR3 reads CASSYGQGSNQPQHF. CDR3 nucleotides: TGTGCCAGCAGTTACGGACAGGGAAGCAATCAGCCCCAGCATTTT.

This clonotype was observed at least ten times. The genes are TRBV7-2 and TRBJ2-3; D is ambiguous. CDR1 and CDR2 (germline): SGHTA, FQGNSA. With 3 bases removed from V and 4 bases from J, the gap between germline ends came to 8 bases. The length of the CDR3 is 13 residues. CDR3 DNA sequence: TGTGCCAGCAGCTTGTTGGGTCCAGATACGCAGTATTTT. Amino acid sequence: CASSLLGPDTQYF.

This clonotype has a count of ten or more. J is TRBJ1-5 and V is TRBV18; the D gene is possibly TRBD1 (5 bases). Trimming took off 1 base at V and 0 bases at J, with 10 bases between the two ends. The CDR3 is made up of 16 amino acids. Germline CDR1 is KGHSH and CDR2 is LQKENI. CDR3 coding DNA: TGTGCCAGCTCACCACGAAGAGGGGATAGCAATCAGCCCCAGCATTTT. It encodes CASSPRRGDSNQPQHF. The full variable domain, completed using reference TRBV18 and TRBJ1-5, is NAGVMQNPRHLVRRRGQEARLRCSPMKGHSHVYWYRQLPEEGLKFMVYLQKENIIDESGMPKERFSAEFPKEGPSILRIQQVVRGDSAAYFCASSPRRGDSNQPQHFGDGTRLSIL.

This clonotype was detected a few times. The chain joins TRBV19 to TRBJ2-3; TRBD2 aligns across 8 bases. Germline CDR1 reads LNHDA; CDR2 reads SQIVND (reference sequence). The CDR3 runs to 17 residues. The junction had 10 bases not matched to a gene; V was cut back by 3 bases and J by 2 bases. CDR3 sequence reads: CASSIYYGGGNTDTQYF. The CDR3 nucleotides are TGTGCCAGTAGTATTTATTATGGCGGGGGGAACACAGATACGCAGTATTTT.

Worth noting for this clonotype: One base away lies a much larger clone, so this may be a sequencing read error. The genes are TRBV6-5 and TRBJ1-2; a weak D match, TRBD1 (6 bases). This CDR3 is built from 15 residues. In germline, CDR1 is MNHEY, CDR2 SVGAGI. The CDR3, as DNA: TGTGCCAGCAGTTGGTCGCGACAGGTGCCCTATGGCTACTCCTTC. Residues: CASSWSRQVPYGYSF.

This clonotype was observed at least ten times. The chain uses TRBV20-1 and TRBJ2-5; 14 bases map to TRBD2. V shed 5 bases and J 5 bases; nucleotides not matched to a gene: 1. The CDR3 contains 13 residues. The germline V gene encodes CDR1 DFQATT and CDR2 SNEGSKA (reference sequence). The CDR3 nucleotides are TGCAGTGCTTGGACTAGCGGGGGGGAGACCCAGTACTTC. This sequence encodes CSAWTSGGETQYF.

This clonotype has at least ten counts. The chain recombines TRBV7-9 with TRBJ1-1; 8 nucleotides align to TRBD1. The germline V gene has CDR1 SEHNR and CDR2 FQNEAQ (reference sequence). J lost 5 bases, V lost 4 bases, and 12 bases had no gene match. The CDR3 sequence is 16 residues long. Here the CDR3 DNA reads TGTGCCAGCAGCTCGACAAATCAGGGGGCTGGAACTGAAGCTTTCTTT. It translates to CASSSTNQGAGTEAFF.

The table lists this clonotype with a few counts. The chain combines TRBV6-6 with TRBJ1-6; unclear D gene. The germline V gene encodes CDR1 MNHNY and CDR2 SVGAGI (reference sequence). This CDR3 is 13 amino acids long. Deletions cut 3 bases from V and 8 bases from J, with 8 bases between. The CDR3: CASSYSQDSPLHF. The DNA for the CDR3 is TGTGCCAGCAGTTATTCACAAGATTCACCCCTCCACTTT.